This T cell receptor beta chain came from a study of blood T cell repertoires in COVID-19. TCRdb's copy holds only in-frame clones and misses some; the assay was immunoSEQ multiplex PCR. The table includes tens of thousands of clones, about three quarters detected once. CDR3 length: 12 residues. Looked up from germline, CDR1 is LNHDA and CDR2 is SQIVND (reference sequence). V shed 9 bases, J shed 2 bases, and the junction held 2 bases outside the gene matches. This clone occurred once. The chain has TRBV19 and TRBJ1-2, with 8 bases identical to TRBD1. The sample taken for sequencing was peripheral blood. This clonotype originated in a woman aged 70-85 years with acute or convalescent COVID-19. DNA of the CDR3: TGTGCCAGCGGGGACAGGAACTATGGCTACACCTTC. It specifies CASGDRNYGYTF.